This T cell receptor (beta chain) was captured by sequencing in a study of blood T cell repertoires in COVID-19. The CDR3 loop spans 13 amino acids. Trimming took 3 bases from V and 9 from J; bases not matched to a gene: 8. The germline gives CDR1 DFQATT, CDR2 SNEGSKA (reference sequence). TCRdb's table, derived via immunoSEQ multiplex PCR, lists solely in-frame clones and lacks some. The sample holds 120,000 or so clones, 81% seen once. The V call is TRBV20-1, the J call TRBJ2-1; 7 nucleotides match TRBD2. The source is a man aged 25-45 years with COVID-19, enrolled during active disease. Sample: peripheral blood. In nucleotides, the CDR3 is TGCAGTGCTAGTTCTGGGGGGGTGGGTGAGCAGTTCTTC. Its protein is CSASSGGVGEQFF.